This record concerns one T cell receptor (beta chain) sequence. Its antigen is unknown. The CDR3 contains 13 residues. Unmatched junction bases numbered 7, after V lost 7 bases and J lost 5 bases. The V gene's germline CDR1 is SQVTM and CDR2 ANQGSEA. PCR involved 60 Vbeta and 13 Jbeta primers. Here immunoSEQ multiplex PCR was the method, and the copy in TCRdb shows in-frame clones only, minus some. The sample comprises over 130,000 clones, 80% to 85% of which are singletons, and over 1% rests with the top ten. The sample originates from a study of cytomegalovirus exposure and HLA in healthy donors. Study observations and caveats: Specificity for CMV antigens was confirmed in vitro for a few of the CMV-associated chains. CMV serostatus stood as the only immune exposure information on hand.

Sequenced sample: PBMCs. The source of this sequence is a female donor in good health and CMV-seronegative. The chain combines TRBV29-1 with TRBJ2-5; TRBD2 aligns across 10 bases. This CDR3 reads CSAVTSGTETQYF. Here the CDR3 DNA reads TGCAGCGCCGTCACTAGCGGGACTGAGACCCAGTACTTC. Full variable domain (rest looked up from reference TRBV29-1 and TRBJ2-5): SAVISQKPSRDICQRGTSLTIQCQVDSQVTMMFWYRQQPGQSLTLIATANQGSEATYESGFVIDKFPISRPNLTFSTLTVSNMSPEDSSIYLCSAVTSGTETQYFGPGTRLLVL.